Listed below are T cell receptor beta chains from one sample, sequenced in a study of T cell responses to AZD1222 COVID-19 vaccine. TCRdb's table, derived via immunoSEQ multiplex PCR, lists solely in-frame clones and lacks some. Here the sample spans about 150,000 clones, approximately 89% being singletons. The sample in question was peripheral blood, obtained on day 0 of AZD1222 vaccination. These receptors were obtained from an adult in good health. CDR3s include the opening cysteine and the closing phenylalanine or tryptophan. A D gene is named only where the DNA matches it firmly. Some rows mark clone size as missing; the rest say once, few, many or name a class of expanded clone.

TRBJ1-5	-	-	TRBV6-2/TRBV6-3	TGTGCCAGCAGTTCCCCCATGGGGAATCAGCCCCAGCATTTT	CASSSPMGNQPQHF
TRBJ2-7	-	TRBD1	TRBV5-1	TGCGCCAGCAGCTTGGGGAGTGGCCCGGGACAGGGATACGAGCAGTACTTC	CASSLGSGPGQGYEQYF
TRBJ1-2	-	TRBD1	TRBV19	TGTGCCAGTAGGTTGGGACAGAGTAAAATCTATGGCTACACCTTC	CASRLGQSKIYGYTF
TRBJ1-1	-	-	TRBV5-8	TGTGCCAGCAGCATAAGGACGGTTAGCCCTGAAGCTTTCTTT	CASSIRTVSPEAFF
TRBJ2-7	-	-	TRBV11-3	TGTGCCAGCAGCTTATTCGACGAGCAGTACTTC	CASSLFDEQYF
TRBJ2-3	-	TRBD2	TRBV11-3	TGTGCCAGCAGCTTCGAGGGCGGGAGCCCCCCAGATACGCAGTATTTT	CASSFEGGSPPDTQYF
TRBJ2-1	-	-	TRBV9	TGTGCCAGCAGCGTAGGACGCGAGCAGTTCTTC	CASSVGREQFF
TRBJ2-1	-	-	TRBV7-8	TGTGCCAGCAGCTTAGAGTTTGCTAGCTTGAATGAGCAGTTCTTC	CASSLEFASLNEQFF
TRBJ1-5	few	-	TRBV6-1	TGTGCCAGCAGTGAGTATATCGGGACTCAGCCCCAGCATTTT	CASSEYIGTQPQHF
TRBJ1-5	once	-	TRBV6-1	TGTGCCAGCAGTGAAGAGTCGGGGAATCAGCCCCAGCATTTT	CASSEESGNQPQHF
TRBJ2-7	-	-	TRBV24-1	TGTGCCACCGGCGGGGCCTCCTACGAGCAGTACTTC	CATGGASYEQYF
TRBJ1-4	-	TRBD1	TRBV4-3	TGCGCCAGCAGCCAAGTCGGGACAGGGATTAATGAAAAACTGTTTTTT	CASSQVGTGINEKLFF
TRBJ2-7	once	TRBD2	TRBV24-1	TGTGCCACCAGTGATGGGGGGACTAGCGCTCAGTACTTC	CATSDGGTSAQYF
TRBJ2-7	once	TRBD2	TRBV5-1	TGCGCCAGCAGCTTGACTAGCGGGAACGGCGAGCAGTACTTC	CASSLTSGNGEQYF
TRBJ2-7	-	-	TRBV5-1	TGCGCCAGCAGCTTGGGGGGCGGCCGAGGAGAGCAGTACTTC	CASSLGGGRGEQYF
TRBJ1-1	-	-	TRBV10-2	TGCGCCAGCAGACAGCGGCTGAACACTGAAGCTTTCTTT	CASRQRLNTEAFF
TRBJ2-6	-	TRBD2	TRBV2	TGTGCCAGCAGTACACTAGCGGGTAACGGGGCCAACGTCCTGACTTTC	CASSTLAGNGANVLTF